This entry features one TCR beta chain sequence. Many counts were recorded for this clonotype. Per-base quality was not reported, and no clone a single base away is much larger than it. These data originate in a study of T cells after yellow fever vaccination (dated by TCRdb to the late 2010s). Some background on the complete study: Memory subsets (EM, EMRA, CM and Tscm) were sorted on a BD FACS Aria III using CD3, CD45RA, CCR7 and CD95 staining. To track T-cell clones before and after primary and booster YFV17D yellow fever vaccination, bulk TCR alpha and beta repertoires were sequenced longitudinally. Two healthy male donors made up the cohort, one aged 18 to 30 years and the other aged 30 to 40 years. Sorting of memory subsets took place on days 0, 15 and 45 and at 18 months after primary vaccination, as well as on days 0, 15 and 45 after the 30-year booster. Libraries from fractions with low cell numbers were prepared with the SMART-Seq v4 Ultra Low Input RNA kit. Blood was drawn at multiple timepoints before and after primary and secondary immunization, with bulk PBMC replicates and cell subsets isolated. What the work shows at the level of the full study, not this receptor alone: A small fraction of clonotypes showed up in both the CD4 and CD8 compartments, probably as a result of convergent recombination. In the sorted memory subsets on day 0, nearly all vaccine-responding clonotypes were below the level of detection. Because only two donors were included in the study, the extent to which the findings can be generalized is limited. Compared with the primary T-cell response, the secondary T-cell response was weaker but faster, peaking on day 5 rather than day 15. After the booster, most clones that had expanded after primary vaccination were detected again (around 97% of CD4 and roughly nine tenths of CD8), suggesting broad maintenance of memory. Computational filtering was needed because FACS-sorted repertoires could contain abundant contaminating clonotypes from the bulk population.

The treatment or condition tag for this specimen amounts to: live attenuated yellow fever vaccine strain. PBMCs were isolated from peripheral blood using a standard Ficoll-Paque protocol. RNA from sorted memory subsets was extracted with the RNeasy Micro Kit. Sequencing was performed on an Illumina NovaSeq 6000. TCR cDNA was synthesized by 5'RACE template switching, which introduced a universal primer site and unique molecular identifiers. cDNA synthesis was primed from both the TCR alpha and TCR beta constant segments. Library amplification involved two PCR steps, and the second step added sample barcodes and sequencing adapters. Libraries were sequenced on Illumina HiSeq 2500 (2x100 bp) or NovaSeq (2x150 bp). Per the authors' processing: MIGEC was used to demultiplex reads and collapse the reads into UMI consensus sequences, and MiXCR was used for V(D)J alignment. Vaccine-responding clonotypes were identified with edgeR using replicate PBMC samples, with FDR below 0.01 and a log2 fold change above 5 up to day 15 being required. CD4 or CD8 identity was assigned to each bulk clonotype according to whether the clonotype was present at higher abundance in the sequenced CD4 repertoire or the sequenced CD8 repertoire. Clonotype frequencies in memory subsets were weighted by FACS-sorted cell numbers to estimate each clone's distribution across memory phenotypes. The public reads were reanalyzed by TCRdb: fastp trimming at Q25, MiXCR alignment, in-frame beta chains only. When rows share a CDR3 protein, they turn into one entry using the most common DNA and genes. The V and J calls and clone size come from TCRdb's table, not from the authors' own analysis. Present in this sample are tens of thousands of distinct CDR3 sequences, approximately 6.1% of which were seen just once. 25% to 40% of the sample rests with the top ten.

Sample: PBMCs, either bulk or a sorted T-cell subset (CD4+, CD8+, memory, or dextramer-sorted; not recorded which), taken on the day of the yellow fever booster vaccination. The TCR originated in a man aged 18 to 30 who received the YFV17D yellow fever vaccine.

The nucleotide sequence reads as follows: TGCGCCAGCAGCCAAGAAAGGTTCACTGAAGCTTTCTTT. Translated, this is CASSQERFTEAFF. The sequence joins TRBV4-1 to TRBJ1-1, with the identity of the D gene unclear. V is clipped by 0 bases and J by 4 bases, and the sequence between their germline boundaries is 6 bases long. The CDR3 has 13 amino acids, counting the end cysteine and phenylalanine. Only the CDR3 DNA is retained, 39 bases long and in frame from the first base. The germline V gene specifies MGHRA as CDR1 and YSYEKL as CDR2.